This T cell receptor beta chain was captured in a study of blood T cell repertoires in COVID-19. Study-wide background: From T cells, B-cell-depleted T cells, or PBMCs came the material, which was cDNA or gDNA.

Method: immunoSEQ multiplex PCR; TCRdb's copy keeps in-frame clones and lacks some. Seen here are around 270,000 clones, about nine tenths observed once, and the top ten hold under 3%. The CDR3 has 15 amino acids. The J segment lost 4 bases and the V segment lost 6 bases, leaving 6 bases of the junction unmatched. From germline, CDR1 is MNHNY and CDR2 SVGAGI (reference sequence). The sequence was collected from a person between 18 and 35 years old with COVID-19, enrolled during active disease. The chain has TRBV6-6 and TRBJ2-3; 11 bases map to TRBD1. The specimen sequenced was peripheral blood. The CDR3 DNA reads TGTGCCAGCAGGCACCGGGACAGGGGGGCAGATACGCAGTATTTT. Its protein product is CASRHRDRGADTQYF.